The sequence of this TCR beta chain was determined in a study of blood T cell repertoires in COVID-19. Study overall: From the United States, Italy and Spain came samples of acute and convalescent COVID-19.

Assay: immunoSEQ multiplex PCR; the TCRdb copy retains only in-frame clones and omits some. The sample lists about 120,000 clones; around 87% were seen once. The V gene's germline CDR1 is SEHNR and CDR2 FQNEAQ (reference sequence). The CDR3 runs 14 residues. The trim removed 1 base at V and 7 bases at J, leaving 2 bases unmatched. The sequencing input was peripheral blood. The TCR comes from a man aged 65-85 years with active or convalescent COVID-19. This rearrangement joins TRBV7-9 to TRBJ2-2; 8 nucleotides agree with TRBD2. The CDR3 loop is CASSLEGTSGELFF. CDR3 bases: TGTGCCAGCAGCTTAGAGGGGACTAGCGGGGAGCTGTTTTTT.